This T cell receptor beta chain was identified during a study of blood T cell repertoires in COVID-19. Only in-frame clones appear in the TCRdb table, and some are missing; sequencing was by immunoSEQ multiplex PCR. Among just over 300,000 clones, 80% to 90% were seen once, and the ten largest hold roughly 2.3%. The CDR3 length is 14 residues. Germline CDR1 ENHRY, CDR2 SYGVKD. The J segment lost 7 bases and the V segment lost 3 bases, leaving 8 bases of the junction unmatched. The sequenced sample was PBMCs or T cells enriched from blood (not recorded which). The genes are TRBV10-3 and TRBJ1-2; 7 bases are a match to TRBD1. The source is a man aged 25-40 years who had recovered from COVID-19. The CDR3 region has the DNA TGTGCCATCAGTGAAACAACAGGGGAACGTGGCTACACCTTC. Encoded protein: CAISETTGERGYTF.